The 30 T cell receptor beta chains reported below all come from one sample, sequenced in a study of T cell changes during pregnancy in multiple sclerosis. Only in-frame clones appear in the TCRdb table, and some are missing; sequencing was by immunoSEQ multiplex PCR. The sample shows about 34,000 clones, 75% to 95% of them seen only once. Sequenced here: CD8+ T cells from peripheral blood mononuclear cells, sampled before pregnancy. These receptors all stem from a female donor with multiple sclerosis, enrolled in a pregnancy study.

The chain joins TRBV7-9 to TRBJ2-7; the D gene is possibly TRBD1 (6 bases). Per the germline V gene, CDR1 is SEHNR and CDR2 is FQNEAQ (reference sequence). V dropped 5 bases and J dropped 1 base, with 15 bases sitting between them. CDR3 length equals 15 residues. CDR3 protein: CASSPTGTLSYEQYF. CDR3 bases: TGTGCCAGCAGCCCCACCGGGACATTGTCCTACGAGCAGTACTTC.

This CDR3 reads CASSVGWGGDNEQFF. The CDR3 bases are TGTGCCAGCAGCGTAGGCTGGGGGGGTGACAATGAGCAGTTCTTC. The rearrangement uses TRBV9 and TRBJ2-1; 7 nucleotides match TRBD2. This CDR3 is built from 15 residues. The V and J ends lost 0 bases and 5 bases, in that order; junction bases with no gene match: 5. Germline V gene lookup returns CDR1 SGDLS and CDR2 YYNGEE.

This clone was counted once. The genes are TRBV5-1 and TRBJ1-2, with D perhaps matching TRBD1 (5 bases). V was clipped by 0 bases and J by 8 bases, with 11 bases between them. CDR3 length: 13 amino acids. Germline loops: CDR1 SGHRS, CDR2 YFSETQ. CDR3 nucleotides: TGCGCCAGCAGCTTGGACAGGCTGGAGGGCTACACCTTC. This translates into CASSLDRLEGYTF.

The rearrangement uses TRBV27 and TRBJ1-2; D is unresolved. Germline CDR1 is MNHEY and CDR2 is SMNVEV (reference sequence). Trimming stripped 2 bases from V and 4 bases from J, with 8 bases between. CDR3 size: 13 residues. The CDR3 reads CASSLPGFYGYTF. The CDR3 DNA reads TGTGCCAGCAGTTTACCGGGGTTCTATGGCTACACCTTC.

The rearrangement uses TRBV5-4 and TRBJ2-3, with a possible D match to TRBD1 (6 bases). From germline, CDR1 is SGHNT and CDR2 YYREEE (reference sequence). This CDR3 is built from 14 residues. V shed 4 bases and J shed 3 bases, with 12 bases lying between them. CDR3 bases: TGTGCCAGCAGCCCAGGGGAATCGACAGATACGCAGTATTTT. Residues: CASSPGESTDTQYF.

This clone was picked up one time. The J gene is TRBJ1-1, the V gene TRBV27, with TRBD1 identical over 8 bases. The CDR3 extends over 15 amino acids. V gave up 3 bases and J gave up 1 base; unmatched junction bases: 4. The germline V gene encodes CDR1 MNHEY and CDR2 SMNVEV (reference sequence). CDR3 sequence reads: CASSLGQASNTEAFF. The DNA of the CDR3 is TGTGCCAGCAGTTTGGGACAGGCATCGAACACTGAAGCTTTCTTT.

CDR3 in DNA: TGTGCCAGTAGTATCCCCGCGGGAGGGGGTTGGAAGCCCCAGCATTTT. It codes for CASSIPAGGGWKPQHF. The chain has TRBV19 and TRBJ1-5, with a possible D match to TRBD1 (6 bases). The CDR3 extends over 16 amino acids. V lost 3 bases to trimming and J lost 8 bases, with 20 bases between them. CDR1 is LNHDA and CDR2 is SQIVND in the germline V gene (reference sequence).

The chain has TRBV10-1 and TRBJ2-7; TRBD1 agrees at 8 bases. V dropped 1 base and J dropped 3; count of bases not matched to a gene: 2. The V gene's germline CDR1 is WNHNN and CDR2 SYGVQD (reference sequence). The CDR3 is made up of 14 amino acids. CDR3 DNA sequence: TGCGCCAGCAGTGAGTGGACAGGGAGCTACGAGCAGTACTTC. Its translation is CASSEWTGSYEQYF.

In this sample, this clone turned up once. This chain links TRBV7-6 with TRBJ2-2; TRBD2 might be the D (6 bases). Germline values: CDR1 SGHVS, CDR2 FNYEAQ. Trimming removed 5 bases at V and 5 bases at J, with 18 bases between. This CDR3 comprises 16 residues. The CDR3 region has the DNA TGTGCCAGCAGCCCCCAGCCGGGGGTAGGGACCGGGGAGCTGTTTTTT. It translates to CASSPQPGVGTGELFF.

As DNA, the CDR3 is TGTGCCAGCAGTCGACAGGGGAACAATCAGCCCCAGCATTTT. This gives the protein CASSRQGNNQPQHF. The chain couples TRBV27 to TRBJ1-5; 8 bases fit TRBD1. Losses at the gene ends were 5 bases for V and 3 bases for J; bases not matched to a gene: 3. CDR3 length: 14 amino acids. CDR1 and CDR2 (germline): MNHEY, SMNVEV (reference sequence).

V is TRBV5-1 and J is TRBJ2-1; 11 bases map to TRBD1. The CDR3 totals 15 residues. Losses at the gene ends were 2 bases for V and 4 bases for J; bases not matched to a gene: 2. The germline V gene has CDR1 SGHRS and CDR2 YFSETQ. The CDR3 loop is CASSFRDRGYNEQFF. The CDR3 DNA reads TGCGCCAGCAGCTTCCGGGACAGGGGGTACAATGAGCAGTTCTTC.

This chain uses TRBV27 with TRBJ2-5; 9 nucleotides align to TRBD2. Germline V CDR1 and CDR2: MNHEY, SMNVEV (reference sequence). The CDR3 is made up of 16 amino acids. V lost 3 bases and J lost 2; bases outside the gene matches: 7. The CDR3 bases are TGTGCCAGCAGTTTTCCGGCGGGGGGGCTTCAAGAGACCCAGTACTTC. Residues: CASSFPAGGLQETQYF.

The chain combines TRBV7-6 with TRBJ2-1; TRBD2 agrees at 8 bases. The junction had 6 bases not matched to a gene; V was cut back by 6 bases and J by 5 bases. This CDR3 has 14 residues. Germline CDR1 reads SGHVS; CDR2 reads FNYEAQ. The CDR3 sequence is CASRKRERDNEQFF. For the CDR3, the DNA is TGTGCCAGCAGGAAGCGGGAGCGGGACAATGAGCAGTTCTTC.

The J gene is TRBJ2-3, the V gene TRBV6-5, with 9 bases aligning to TRBD2. The CDR3 is 16 amino acids. The germline V gene has CDR1 MNHEY and CDR2 SVGAGI. Germline trimming cut 0 bases from V and 4 bases from J; bases unmatched to any gene: 5. This chain's CDR3 is CASSYSSGSGSDTQYF. Written as DNA, the CDR3 is TGTGCCAGCAGTTACTCTAGCGGGAGTGGTTCAGATACGCAGTATTTT.

The J gene is TRBJ1-1, the V gene TRBV27, with no clear D. Germline CDR1 and CDR2: MNHEY and SMNVEV (reference sequence). V shed 7 bases and J shed 7 bases, with 10 bases lying between them. CDR3 size: 11 residues. CDR3 sequence reads: CASMSTGEAFF. The CDR3 region has the DNA TGTGCCAGCATGTCAACCGGTGAAGCTTTCTTT.

The chain links TRBV29-1 to TRBJ2-7; D may be TRBD1 (8 bases). CDR1 and CDR2 (germline): SQVTM, ANQGSEA. This CDR3 region has 13 residues. V lost 3 bases to trimming and J lost 7 bases, with 16 bases between them. In nucleotides, the CDR3 is TGCAGCGTTGACCAGGGGGCGGGGGAAGAGCAGTACTTC. Residues: CSVDQGAGEEQYF.

The chain carries TRBV6-1 and TRBJ1-5; 8 bases are shared with TRBD1. The CDR3 covers 15 residues. Germline V gene lookup returns CDR1 MNHNS and CDR2 SASEGT. J lost 2 bases, V lost 5 bases, and 5 bases had no gene match. CDR3 nucleotides: TGTGCCAGCAGTAACAGGGGGTCAGGCAATCAGCCCCAGCATTTT. Residues: CASSNRGSGNQPQHF.

The chain employs TRBV9 and TRBJ1-2, with D unclear. Trimming took off 0 bases at V and 4 bases at J, with 4 bases between the two ends. From germline, CDR1 is SGDLS and CDR2 YYNGEE. The CDR3 has 12 residues. CDR3: CASSVDSYGYTF. CDR3 DNA sequence: TGTGCCAGCAGCGTAGACTCCTATGGCTACACCTTC. Full variable domain (missing parts from reference TRBV9 and TRBJ1-2): DSGVTQTPKHLITATGQRVTLRCSPRSGDLSVYWYQQSLDQGLQFLIQYYNGEERAKGNILERFSAQQFPDLHSELNLSSLELGDSALYFCASSVDSYGYTFGSGTRLTVV.

This clone was seen only once. The V and J genes are TRBV12-5 and TRBJ2-3, with a possible D match to TRBD2 (6 bases). This CDR3 has 15 amino acids. Germline V gene sequence: CDR1 LGHNT, CDR2 FRNRAP. Trimming took 4 bases from V and 2 from J, leaving 13 bases between them. The CDR3 sequence: CASGSPGGVTDTQYF. The CDR3 nucleotides read TGTGCTAGTGGTTCCCCCGGGGGAGTCACAGATACGCAGTATTTT. Using reference TRBV12-5 and TRBJ2-3 for the parts outside the CDR3, the full variable domain is DARVTQTPRHKVTEMGQEVTMRCQPILGHNTVFWYRQTMMQGLELLAYFRNRAPLDDSGMPKDRFSAEMPDATLATLKIQPSEPRDSAVYFCASGSPGGVTDTQYFGPGTRLTVL.

The chain couples TRBV6-1 to TRBJ2-1, with 7 nucleotides matching TRBD2. From germline, CDR1 is MNHNS and CDR2 SASEGT. V lost 4 bases to trimming and J lost 9 bases; unmatched junction nucleotides: 15. The CDR3 totals 16 residues. Written as DNA, the CDR3 is TGTGCCAGCAGTGGGGTGCTAGCGGACTGGGGTGGTGAGCAGTTCTTC. Encoded protein: CASSGVLADWGGEQFF.

The chain recombines TRBV9 with TRBJ2-3; TRBD1 might be the D (6 bases). Trimming took off 0 bases at V and 2 bases at J, with 7 bases between the two ends. The CDR3 consists of 14 residues. Germline CDR1 and CDR2: SGDLS and YYNGEE. This CDR3 is CASSVDRVTDTQYF. The CDR3 nucleotides are TGTGCCAGCAGCGTAGACAGGGTCACAGATACGCAGTATTTT. Variable domain in full (rest from reference TRBV9 and TRBJ2-3): DSGVTQTPKHLITATGQRVTLRCSPRSGDLSVYWYQQSLDQGLQFLIQYYNGEERAKGNILERFSAQQFPDLHSELNLSSLELGDSALYFCASSVDRVTDTQYFGPGTRLTVL.

The chain carries TRBV15 and TRBJ1-2; tentative D call: TRBD1 (5 bases). Trimming took off 0 bases at V and 4 bases at J, with 9 bases between the two ends. CDR3 length: 14 amino acids. Germline-derived CDR1 and CDR2 are LNHNV and YYDKDF (reference sequence). The CDR3 loop is CATSRDQGAYGYTF. The CDR3 region has the DNA TGTGCCACCAGCAGAGACCAGGGCGCCTATGGCTACACCTTC.

This chain connects TRBV11-2 to TRBJ2-7, with TRBD2 identical over 10 bases. Germline V gene data show CDR1 as SGHAT and CDR2 as FQNNGV. Unmatched junction bases numbered 7, after V lost 1 base and J lost 1 base. The CDR3 runs 17 residues. This CDR3 is CASSLAAASGGSYEQYF. The CDR3 DNA sequence: TGTGCCAGCAGCTTAGCGGCGGCTAGCGGGGGATCCTACGAGCAGTACTTC.

CDR3 region: CASSLSWREGRYEQYF. In nucleotides, the CDR3 is TGTGCCAGCAGTTTATCCTGGCGGGAGGGCCGGTACGAGCAGTACTTC. The rearrangement uses TRBV27 and TRBJ2-7, with 9 bases fitting TRBD2. Germline trimming cut 0 bases from V and 4 bases from J; bases unmatched to any gene: 7. Germline lookup yields CDR1 MNHEY and CDR2 SMNVEV (reference sequence). This CDR3 comprises 16 residues.

The chain has TRBV10-3 and TRBJ2-7, with 7 bases fitting TRBD1. Germline V gene data show CDR1 as ENHRY and CDR2 as SYGVKD. The CDR3 is made up of 17 amino acids. V lost 0 bases and J lost 0; bases outside the gene matches: 8. CDR3 DNA: TGTGCCATCAGTGAGTCGTTAGAGGACAGGCTCTCCTACGAGCAGTACTTC. Its protein product is CAISESLEDRLSYEQYF.

This clone has just one count. The V and J genes are TRBV5-4 and TRBJ2-7; 11 bases map to TRBD2. This CDR3 spans 16 amino acids. V lost 3 bases, J lost 3 bases, and 8 bases stayed unmatched. CDR1 is SGHNT and CDR2 is YYREEE in the germline V gene (reference sequence). The CDR3 loop is CASSSATSGRIYEQYF. The CDR3 nucleotides are TGTGCCAGCAGCTCAGCTACTAGCGGGAGAATCTACGAGCAGTACTTC.

The gene calls are TRBV9 and TRBJ1-1, with D tentatively TRBD1 (5 bases). V was cut by 3 bases and J by 2 bases, with 11 bases left in between. The length of the CDR3 is 14 residues. Germline V gives CDR1 SGDLS, CDR2 YYNGEE. This chain's CDR3 is CASSAQGSNTEAFF. The CDR3 nucleotides are TGTGCCAGCAGCGCCCAGGGTTCTAACACTGAAGCTTTCTTT.

The chain recombines TRBV7-2 with TRBJ1-1; D remains ambiguous. V shed 0 bases and J shed 2 bases, with 7 bases lying between them. There are 14 residues in the CDR3. Per germline, CDR1 SGHTA and CDR2 FQGNSA. CDR3 amino acids: CASSLASGNTEAFF. For the CDR3, the DNA is TGTGCCAGCAGCTTAGCGTCGGGAAACACTGAAGCTTTCTTT.

A single count supports this clone. The J gene is TRBJ2-7, the V gene TRBV9; D remains unclear. The CDR3 contains 14 residues. Between the trimmed V and J ends, which lost 4 bases and 2 bases, there was a span of 13 bases. Germline CDR1 is SGDLS and CDR2 is YYNGEE. The CDR3: CASSFDSPAYEQYF. In DNA form, the CDR3 reads TGTGCCAGCAGCTTCGACTCGCCAGCCTACGAGCAGTACTTC.

This rearrangement joins TRBV10-2 to TRBJ2-7; 8 bases align to TRBD1. The germline V gene has CDR1 WSHSY and CDR2 SAAADI. The CDR3 covers 16 residues. The V segment lost 2 bases and the J segment 1 base; nucleotides outside the gene matches: 7. The CDR3 reads CASSEPLRTGSYEQYF. CDR3 DNA: TGCGCCAGCAGTGAGCCCCTGAGGACAGGGTCCTACGAGCAGTACTTC.